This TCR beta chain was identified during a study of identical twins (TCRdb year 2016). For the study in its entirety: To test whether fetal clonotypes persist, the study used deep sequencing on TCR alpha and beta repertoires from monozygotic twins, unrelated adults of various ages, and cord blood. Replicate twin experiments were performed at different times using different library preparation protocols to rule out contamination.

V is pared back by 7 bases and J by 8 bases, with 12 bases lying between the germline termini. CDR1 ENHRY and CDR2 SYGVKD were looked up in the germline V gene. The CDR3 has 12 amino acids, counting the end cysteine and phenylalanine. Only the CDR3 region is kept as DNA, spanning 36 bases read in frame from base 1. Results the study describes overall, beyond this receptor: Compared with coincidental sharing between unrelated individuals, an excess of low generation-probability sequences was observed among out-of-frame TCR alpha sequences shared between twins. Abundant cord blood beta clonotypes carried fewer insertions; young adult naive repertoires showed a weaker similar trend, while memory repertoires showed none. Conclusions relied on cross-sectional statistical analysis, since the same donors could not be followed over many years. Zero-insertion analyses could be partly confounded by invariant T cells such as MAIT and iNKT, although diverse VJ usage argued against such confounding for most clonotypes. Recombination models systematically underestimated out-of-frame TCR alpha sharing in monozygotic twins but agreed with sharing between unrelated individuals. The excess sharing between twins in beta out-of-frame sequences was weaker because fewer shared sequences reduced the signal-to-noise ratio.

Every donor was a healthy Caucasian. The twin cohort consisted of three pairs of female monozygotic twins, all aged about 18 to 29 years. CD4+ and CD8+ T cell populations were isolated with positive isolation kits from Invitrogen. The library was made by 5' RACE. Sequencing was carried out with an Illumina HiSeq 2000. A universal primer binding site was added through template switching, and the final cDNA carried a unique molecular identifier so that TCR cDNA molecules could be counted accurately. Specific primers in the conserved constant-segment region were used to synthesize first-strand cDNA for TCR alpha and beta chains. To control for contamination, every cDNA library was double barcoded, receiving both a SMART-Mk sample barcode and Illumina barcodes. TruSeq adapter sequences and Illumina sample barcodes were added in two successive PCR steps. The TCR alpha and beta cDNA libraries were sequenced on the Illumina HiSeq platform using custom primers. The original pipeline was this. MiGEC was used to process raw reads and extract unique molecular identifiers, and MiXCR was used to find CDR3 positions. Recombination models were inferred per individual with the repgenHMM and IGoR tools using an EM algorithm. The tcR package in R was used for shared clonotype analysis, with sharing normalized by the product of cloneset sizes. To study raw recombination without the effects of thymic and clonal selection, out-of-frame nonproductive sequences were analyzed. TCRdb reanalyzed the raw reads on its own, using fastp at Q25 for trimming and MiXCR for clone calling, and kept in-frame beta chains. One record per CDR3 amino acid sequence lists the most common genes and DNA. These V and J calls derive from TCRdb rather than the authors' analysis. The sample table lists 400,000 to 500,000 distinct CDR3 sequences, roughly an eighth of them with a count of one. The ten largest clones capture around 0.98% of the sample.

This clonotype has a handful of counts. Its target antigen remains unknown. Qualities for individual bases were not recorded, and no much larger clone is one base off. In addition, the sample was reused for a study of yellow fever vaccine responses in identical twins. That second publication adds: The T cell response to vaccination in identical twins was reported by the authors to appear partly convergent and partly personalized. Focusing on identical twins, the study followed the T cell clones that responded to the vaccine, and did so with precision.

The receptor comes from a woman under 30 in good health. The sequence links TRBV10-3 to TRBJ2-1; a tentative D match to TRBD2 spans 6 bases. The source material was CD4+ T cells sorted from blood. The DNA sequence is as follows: TGTGCCATCACTGGCAGGGAGGATGAGCAGTTCTTC. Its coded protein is CAITGREDEQFF.